The 4 T cell receptor beta chains in this list originate from one sample, sequenced in a study of graft-versus-host responses after intestinal transplantation. TCRdb's copy holds only in-frame clones and misses some; the assay was immunoSEQ multiplex PCR. The table has more than 70,000 clones, about four fifths seen once; the top ten hold roughly 0.83%. These receptors are not linked to any known antigen. Specimen: unstimulated CD4+ T cells sorted from spleen or lymph node cells, collected before intestinal transplant. These receptors came from a human donor who received an intestinal transplant.

This chain links TRBV6-1 with TRBJ1-5, with TRBD1 identical over 10 bases. V was clipped by 4 bases and J by 6 bases; unmatched bases: 9. Per germline, CDR1 MNHNS and CDR2 SASEGT. The CDR3 is 16 amino acids. Written as DNA, the CDR3 is TGTGCCAGCAGTGCCCCGGGACAGGGGAAAAGTCAGCCCCAGCATTTT. As protein: CASSAPGQGKSQPQHF.

The V and J genes are TRBV4-2 and TRBJ1-3; weak D call: TRBD1 (6 bases). The CDR3 is made up of 16 amino acids. Germline-derived CDR1 and CDR2 are LGHNA and YNFKEQ. V lost 0 bases and J lost 2, with 11 bases in between. CDR3 loop: CASSQDNRAPGNTIYF. The CDR3 DNA reads TGTGCCAGCAGCCAAGATAACAGGGCTCCTGGAAACACCATATATTTT.

The V gene is TRBV5-6, the J gene TRBJ2-7; a weak D match, TRBD2 (5 bases). The CDR3 spans 15 residues. Germline V gene lookup returns CDR1 SGHDT and CDR2 YYEEEE. The V end was cut by 7 bases, the J end by 6 bases, with 23 bases between. The CDR3 reads CASAGHPSLTIEQYF. In DNA, the CDR3 is TGTGCCAGCGCCGGGCATCCTTCACTGACTATCGAGCAGTACTTC. Full variable domain (remainder filled in from reference TRBV5-6 and TRBJ2-7): DAGVTQSPTHLIKTRGQQVTLRCSPKSGHDTVSWYQQALGQGPQFIFQYYEEEERQRGNFPDRFSGHQFPNYSSELNVNALLLGDSALYLCASAGHPSLTIEQYFGPGTRLTVT.

The V call is TRBV5-1, the J call TRBJ2-2, with 7 positions matching TRBD1. Trimming removed 2 bases from V and 7 bases from J; junction bases left unmatched: 8. The germline CDR1 and CDR2 sequences are SGHRS and YFSETQ. This CDR3 spans 15 amino acids. Here the CDR3 reads CASSFGARGFGELFF. DNA of the CDR3: TGCGCCAGCAGCTTCGGGGCCAGGGGGTTCGGGGAGCTGTTTTTT.